This TCR beta chain was observed in a study of tissue T cells after allogeneic stem cell transplantation. Study background: Graft-versus-host disease patients received grafts, four unmodified and three CD34-selected to deplete T cells.

This table comes from immunoSEQ multiplex PCR, and its TCRdb copy is limited to in-frame clones, with some not included. The repertoire has some 2,000 clones, 55% to 80% of them found once; the top ten carry about a sixth. Adult allogeneic hematopoietic cell transplant recipients with steroid-refractory graft-versus-host disease were prospectively enrolled for research autopsy. V was clipped by 1 base and J by 8 bases, with 11 bases between them. CDR3 size: 13 residues. Looked up from germline, CDR1 is SGHVS and CDR2 is FQNEAQ. Sequenced material: transverse colon tissue, taken at autopsy. The chain recombines TRBV7-8 with TRBJ1-1; possibly TRBD1 for D (5 bases). The sequence derives from a male patient of 60 years or more with steroid-refractory graft-versus-host disease after an allogeneic stem cell transplant. The graft donor may be the source of some T cells. For the CDR3, the DNA is TGTGCCAGCAGCTTAGGCCCAGGGTTGGAAGCTTTCTTT. Protein sequence: CASSLGPGLEAFF.